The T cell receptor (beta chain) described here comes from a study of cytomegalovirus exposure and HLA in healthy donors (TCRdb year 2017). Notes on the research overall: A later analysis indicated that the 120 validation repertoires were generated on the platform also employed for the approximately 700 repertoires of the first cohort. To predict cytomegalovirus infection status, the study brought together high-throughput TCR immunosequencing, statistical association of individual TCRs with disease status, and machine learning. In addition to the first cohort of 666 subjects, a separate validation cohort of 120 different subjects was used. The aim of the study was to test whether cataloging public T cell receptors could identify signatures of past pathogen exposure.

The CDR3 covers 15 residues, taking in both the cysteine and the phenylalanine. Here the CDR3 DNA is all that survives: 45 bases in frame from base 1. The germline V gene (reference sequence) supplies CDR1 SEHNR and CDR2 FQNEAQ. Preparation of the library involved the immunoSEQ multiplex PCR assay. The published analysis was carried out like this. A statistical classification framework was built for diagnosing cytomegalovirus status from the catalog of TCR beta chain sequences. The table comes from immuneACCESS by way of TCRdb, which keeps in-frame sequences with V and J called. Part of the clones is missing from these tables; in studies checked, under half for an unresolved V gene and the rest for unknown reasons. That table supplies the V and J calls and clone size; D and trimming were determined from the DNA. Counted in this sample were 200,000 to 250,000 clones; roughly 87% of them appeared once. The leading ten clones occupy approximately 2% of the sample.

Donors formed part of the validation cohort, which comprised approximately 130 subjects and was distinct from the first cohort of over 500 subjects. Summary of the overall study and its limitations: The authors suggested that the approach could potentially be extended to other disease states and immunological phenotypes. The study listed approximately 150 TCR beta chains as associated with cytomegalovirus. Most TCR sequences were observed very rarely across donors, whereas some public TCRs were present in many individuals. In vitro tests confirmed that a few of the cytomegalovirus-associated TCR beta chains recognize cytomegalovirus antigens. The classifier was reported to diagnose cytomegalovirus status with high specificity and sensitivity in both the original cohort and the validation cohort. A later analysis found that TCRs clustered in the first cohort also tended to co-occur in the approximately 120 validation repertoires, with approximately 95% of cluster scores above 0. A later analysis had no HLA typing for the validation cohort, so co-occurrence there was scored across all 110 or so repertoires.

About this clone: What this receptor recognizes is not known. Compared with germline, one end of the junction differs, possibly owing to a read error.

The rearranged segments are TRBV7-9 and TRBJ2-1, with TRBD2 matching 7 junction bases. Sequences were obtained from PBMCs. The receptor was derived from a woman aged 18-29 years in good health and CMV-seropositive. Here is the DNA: TGTGCCAGCACCTTAGAGCGGGGTCCCTACAATGAGCAGTTCTTC. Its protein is CASTLERGPYNEQFF.